This T cell receptor (beta chain) was documented in a study of CD4 T cells in relation to SARS-CoV-2 and coronaviruses. The CDR3 totals 16 residues. Germline CDR1 is SGHAT and CDR2 is FQNNGV. Trimming at V came to 6 bases and at J to 3 bases, leaving 11 bases not matched to a gene. The data were produced by immunoSEQ multiplex PCR, yet TCRdb's version contains in-frame clones alone and is incomplete. Of about 54,000 clones in the sample, roughly nine tenths were seen once. The genes are TRBV11-2 and TRBJ2-7; 10 bases match TRBD1. The source material was naive CD4+ T cells from PBMCs. Subset defined: naive CD4+ T cells isolated by negative enrichment. The clonotype comes from an adult with COVID-19. The CDR3: CASRHTLGTGVYEQYF. DNA of the CDR3: TGTGCCAGCAGACACACATTGGGGACAGGGGTCTACGAGCAGTACTTC.